This is a list of T cell receptor beta chains from one sample in a study of PD-L1 blockade in urothelial cancer. TCRdb's table, derived via immunoSEQ multiplex PCR, lists solely in-frame clones and lacks some. The table has 45,000 or so clones, roughly 80% seen once. Source: PBMCs, taken around atezolizumab (anti-PD-L1) treatment. The receptor source for this set is a man aged 45-60 years with urothelial cancer. The CDR3 runs from the conserved cysteine through the conserved F or W. The D gene is left open where the match is weak. A row's size may be missing; if present it is once, few, many or a size class.

V gene	J gene	clone size	D gene	CDR3 DNA	CDR3 protein
TRBV10-2	TRBJ1-5	.	.	TGCGCCAGCAGTGATGGGGGGGGCAATCAGCCCCAGCATTTT	CASSDGGGNQPQHF
TRBV6-5	TRBJ1-2	.	.	TGTGCCAGCTCTATTAGGAGGGCCGGCGGCTATGGCTACACCTTC	CASSIRRAGGYGYTF
TRBV4-1	TRBJ1-4	.	.	TGCGCCAGCAGCCAAGGGACCAGAGGGGAAAAACTGTTTTTT	CASSQGTRGEKLFF
TRBV19	TRBJ2-7	few	TRBD1	TGTGCCAGTAGTAGGAGGGGACAGGCCTACGAGCAGTACTTC	CASSRRGQAYEQYF
TRBV18	TRBJ2-5	.	.	TGTGCCAGCTCACCGCGACAGCAAGAGACCCAGTACTTC	CASSPRQQETQYF
TRBV7-9	TRBJ2-7	.	.	TGTGCCAGCAGCTTAGTGTCGGGAGAATCCGAGCAGTACTTC	CASSLVSGESEQYF
TRBV7-7	TRBJ2-5	.	TRBD2	TGTGCTAGCAGCTTGACTAGCGGGGGGTCGGAGACCCAGTACTTC	CASSLTSGGSETQYF
TRBV28	TRBJ1-2	few	TRBD1	TGTGCCAGCAGAAGACAGGGGTTTGGCTACACCTTC	CASRRQGFGYTF
TRBV2	TRBJ2-1	.	.	TGTGCCAGCGTCCTTTACAATGAGCAGTTCTTC	CASVLYNEQFF
TRBV6-5	TRBJ1-2	.	.	TGTGCCAGCTCCCTAACAGGGCCCCTCTATGGCTACACCTTC	CASSLTGPLYGYTF
TRBV6-5	TRBJ2-5	.	TRBD2	TGTGCCAGCAGTGGACTAGCGGGGCCACGGGAGACCCAGTACTTC	CASSGLAGPRETQYF
TRBV2	TRBJ2-1	.	TRBD2	TGTGCCAGCAGCGGCGGGGGGGTCTACAATGAGCAGTTCTTC	CASSGGGVYNEQFF